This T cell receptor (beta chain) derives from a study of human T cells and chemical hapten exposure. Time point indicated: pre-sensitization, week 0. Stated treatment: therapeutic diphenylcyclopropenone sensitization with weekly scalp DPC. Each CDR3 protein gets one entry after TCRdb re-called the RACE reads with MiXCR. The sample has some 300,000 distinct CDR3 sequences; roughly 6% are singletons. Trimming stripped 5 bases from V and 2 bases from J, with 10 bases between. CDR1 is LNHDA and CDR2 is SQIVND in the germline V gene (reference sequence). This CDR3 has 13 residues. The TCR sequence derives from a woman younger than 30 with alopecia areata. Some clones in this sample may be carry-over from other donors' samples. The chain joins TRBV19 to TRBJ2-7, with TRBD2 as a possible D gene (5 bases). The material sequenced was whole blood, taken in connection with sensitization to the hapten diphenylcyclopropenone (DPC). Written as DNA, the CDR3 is TGTGCCAGTAGTGCCGGGAAACCCTACGAGCAGTACTTC. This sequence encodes CASSAGKPYEQYF.